Below, 28 T cell receptor beta chains from the same sample are listed, as sequenced in a study of cytomegalovirus exposure and HLA in healthy donors. The repertoire was sequenced with immunoSEQ multiplex PCR; TCRdb's copy has only in-frame clones and lacks some. The sample lists some 340,000 clones, 75% to 90% seen once, with 1% to 1.5% in the top ten. The sample taken for sequencing was PBMCs. Receptor source: a woman aged 30 to 39 in good health and CMV-seropositive.

This chain links TRBV5-1 with TRBJ2-3, with 7 nucleotides matching TRBD1. The CDR3 extends over 14 amino acids. J gave up 5 bases and V 4 bases, and 7 bases lay outside the gene matches. CDR1 and CDR2 from the germline V gene are SGHRS and YFSETQ. CDR3 residues: CASSITGEGDTQYF. The CDR3 DNA follows: TGCGCCAGCAGCATCACAGGGGAAGGAGATACGCAGTATTTT.

The rearrangement links TRBV5-6 to TRBJ1-4, with D tentatively TRBD1 (5 bases). The CDR3 contains 14 residues. V was trimmed by 2 bases and J by 4 bases, leaving 9 bases between them. CDR1 is SGHDT and CDR2 is YYEEEE in the germline V gene. Written as DNA, the CDR3 is TGTGCCAGCAGCTTTGGGACCCTTAATGAAAAACTGTTTTTT. Its translation: CASSFGTLNEKLFF.

V usage is TRBV4-3 and J usage is TRBJ1-6; D is ambiguous. V shed 1 base and J shed 3 bases, with 7 bases lying between them. The CDR3 loop spans 15 amino acids. Germline CDR1 LGHNA, CDR2 YSLEER. The DNA of the CDR3 is TGCGCCAGCAGCCAAGCCCATCACTATAATTCACCCCTCCACTTT. It specifies CASSQAHHYNSPLHF.

V gene TRBV6-5 combines with J gene TRBJ2-2; D might be TRBD1 or TRBD2, each matching 5 bases. Trimming cost V 5 bases and J 0 bases, with 10 bases left between them. Germline V gives CDR1 MNHEY, CDR2 SVGAGI. The CDR3 has 15 amino acids. CDR3 region: CASSRGAANTGELFF. The CDR3 DNA sequence: TGTGCCAGCAGTCGAGGGGCCGCGAACACCGGGGAGCTGTTTTTT.

The rearrangement uses TRBV30 and TRBJ2-7, with D tentatively TRBD1 (6 bases). Germline V CDR1 and CDR2: GTSNPN, SVGIG (reference sequence). This CDR3 is built from 11 residues. Trimming took off 8 bases at V and 4 bases at J, with 12 bases between the two ends. The chain's CDR3 is CAAEQGYEQYF. CDR3 nucleotide sequence: TGTGCCGCGGAACAGGGATACGAGCAGTACTTC.

The chain combines TRBV7-2 with TRBJ2-1, with D possibly being TRBD2 (7 bases). Germline lookup yields CDR1 SGHTA and CDR2 FQGNSA. This CDR3 is built from 16 residues. V lost 5 bases, J lost 0 bases, and 14 bases lay in between. This CDR3 reads CASSRYRGASYNEQFF. In nucleotides, the CDR3 is TGTGCCAGCAGCAGATATCGGGGGGCCTCCTACAATGAGCAGTTCTTC.

The V and J genes are TRBV12-5 and TRBJ2-3; 8 bases map to TRBD2. Germline lookup yields CDR1 LGHNT and CDR2 FRNRAP. V trimming: 5 bases; J trimming: 0 bases; junction bases outside the gene matches: 16. The CDR3 runs to 19 residues. CDR3 amino acids: CASGPWRGDLASSTDTQYF. In DNA form, the CDR3 reads TGTGCTAGTGGTCCCTGGCGGGGGGACCTAGCCTCTAGCACAGATACGCAGTATTTT.

This clone was detected once. The chain recombines TRBV6-5 with TRBJ2-1; no clear D. The germline V gene encodes CDR1 MNHEY and CDR2 SVGAGI. Deletions cut 2 bases from V and 8 bases from J, with 16 bases between. This CDR3 spans 15 amino acids. This CDR3 reads CASSYVAARSYEQFF. Written as DNA, the CDR3 is TGTGCCAGCAGTTACGTCGCTGCACGGTCGTATGAGCAGTTCTTC.

The genes are TRBV4-1 and TRBJ1-4, with a possible D match to TRBD1 (6 bases). In germline, CDR1 is MGHRA, CDR2 YSYEKL. Trimming removed 7 bases from V and 6 bases from J, with 15 bases in between. CDR3 length: 14 residues. DNA for the CDR3: TGCGCCAGCAAGTCCGGGACAAAAGATGAAAAACTGTTTTTT. This codes for CASKSGTKDEKLFF.

This chain joins TRBV19 and TRBJ2-7; D may be TRBD2 (6 bases). Between the trimmed V and J ends, which lost 5 bases and 2 bases, there was a span of 16 bases. CDR3 size: 15 residues. Per germline, CDR1 LNHDA and CDR2 SQIVND (reference sequence). The CDR3 here is CASSPRGLNTYEQYF. The CDR3 region has the DNA TGTGCCAGTAGTCCTCGGGGACTTAACACCTACGAGCAGTACTTC.

The rearrangement links TRBV5-8 to TRBJ1-4; perhaps TRBD1 as D (6 bases). Looked up from germline, CDR1 is SGHTS and CDR2 is YDEGEE. The CDR3 runs 17 residues. The ends were cut back, 1 base at V and 0 bases at J, with 13 bases in the middle. CDR3 sequence: CASSLKQGTATNEKLFF. CDR3 DNA sequence: TGTGCCAGCAGCTTGAAGCAGGGGACCGCAACTAATGAAAAACTGTTTTTT.

The chain combines TRBV7-2 with TRBJ2-6, with 8 bases matching TRBD1. The ends lost 5 bases at V and 4 bases at J; junction bases unmatched: 7. CDR3 size: 16 residues. Germline CDR1 is SGHTA and CDR2 is FQGNSA. The CDR3 region is CASSPRTGRGANVLTF. CDR3 nucleotides: TGTGCCAGCAGCCCTCGGACAGGGAGAGGGGCCAACGTCCTGACTTTC.

The chain recombines TRBV27 with TRBJ2-3; 7 bases line up with TRBD1. The CDR3 length is 16 residues. With 4 bases clipped from V and 2 bases from J, the junction kept 9 bases outside the gene matches. Germline lookup yields CDR1 MNHEY and CDR2 SMNVEV (reference sequence). The CDR3 protein is CASSSQTGVLTDTQYF. The CDR3 DNA reads as TGTGCCAGCAGTTCCCAAACAGGGGTGCTCACAGATACGCAGTATTTT.

The gene calls are TRBV5-3 and TRBJ1-5; D possibly corresponds to TRBD1 (6 bases). TRBV5-3 has ORF status, its function being uncertain. Trimming removed 7 bases at V and 7 bases at J, with 24 bases between. The CDR3 consists of 16 residues. CDR3 protein: CARDQGPTPSVQPQHF. CDR3 DNA sequence: TGTGCCAGAGATCAGGGGCCCACCCCGTCGGTACAGCCCCAGCATTTT.

The chain links TRBV7-9 to TRBJ1-4; maybe TRBD1 (6 bases). V was pared by 5 bases and J by 6 bases, with 13 bases between. CDR1 and CDR2 (germline): SEHNR, FQNEAQ (reference sequence). The CDR3 covers 14 residues. The DNA for the CDR3 is TGTGCCAGCAGCCAGTGGGGGGCTGATGAAAAACTGTTTTTT. Protein: CASSQWGADEKLFF.

V gene TRBV5-1 combines with J gene TRBJ2-7, with D hard to call. Trimming shortened V by 5 bases and J by 0 bases, and 9 bases separated the two germline ends. CDR1 and CDR2 (germline): SGHRS, YFSETQ. This CDR3 contains 13 residues. The CDR3 loop is CASREAASYEQYF. The DNA of the CDR3 is TGCGCCAGCAGAGAAGCAGCCTCCTACGAGCAGTACTTC.

In its sample, this clone was seen once. This sequence joins TRBV6-5 and TRBJ2-1, with D unresolved. V gave up 2 bases and J gave up 4 bases, with 12 bases separating them. The CDR3 is made up of 15 amino acids. Germline assignment: CDR1 MNHEY and CDR2 SVGAGI. The DNA of the CDR3 is TGTGCCAGCAGTTACACCGGTCTTTCTTACAATGAGCAGTTCTTC. Translated: CASSYTGLSYNEQFF.

This clone was recorded only once. This chain connects TRBV7-3 to TRBJ1-2, with 11 bases fitting TRBD1. The germline V gene has CDR1 SGHTA and CDR2 FQGTGA. Losses at the gene ends were 4 bases for V and 8 bases for J; bases not matched to a gene: 3. CDR3 length: 13 amino acids. As DNA, the CDR3 is TGTGCCAGCAGCTCGGGACAGGGGGTGGGCTACACCTTC. Its protein is CASSSGQGVGYTF.

V and J are TRBV29-1 and TRBJ2-1; 13 bases map to TRBD2. The CDR3 covers 18 residues. V gave up 5 bases and J gave up 0 bases; unmatched junction bases: 10. The germline gives CDR1 SQVTM, CDR2 ANQGSEA. CDR3 region: CSVHRLAGGLSSYNEQFF. CDR3 sequence (DNA): TGCAGCGTTCATAGACTAGCGGGAGGACTAAGCTCCTACAATGAGCAGTTCTTC.

The chain combines TRBV30 with TRBJ2-1; no firm D call. The CDR3 is 13 residues long. The germline CDR1 and CDR2 sequences are GTSNPN and SVGIG (reference sequence). V was cut by 3 bases and J by 6 bases, with 12 bases left in between. For the CDR3, the DNA is TGTGCCTGGAGGCCCCCTCTTGTCAATGAGCAGTTCTTC. It encodes CAWRPPLVNEQFF.

The chain uses TRBV6-5 and TRBJ2-3; D unresolved. Germline-derived CDR1 and CDR2 are MNHEY and SVGAGI. V gave up 0 bases and J gave up 7 bases, with 8 bases separating them. The CDR3 covers 13 residues. The CDR3 loop reads CASSYSRRNTQYF. In DNA, the CDR3 is TGTGCCAGCAGTTACTCGAGGCGAAATACGCAGTATTTT.

V gene TRBV12-5 combines with J gene TRBJ2-7; tentatively, D is TRBD1 or TRBD2 (5 bases each). This CDR3 comprises 19 residues. Trimming removed 0 bases at V and 4 bases at J, with 25 bases between. Germline-derived CDR1 and CDR2 are LGHNT and FRNRAP. CDR3 DNA sequence: TGTGCTAGTGGTTTGGTCCGGGACGGATTCTCCCCGTCCTTTTACGAGCAGTACTTC. Translated, it gives CASGLVRDGFSPSFYEQYF.

Here the CDR3 reads CASSPEDGNIQYF. Written as DNA, the CDR3 is TGCGCCAGCAGCCCTGAGGACGGAAACATTCAGTACTTC. J is TRBJ2-4 and V is TRBV5-1; unclear D gene. The length of the CDR3 is 13 residues. Germline V gives CDR1 SGHRS, CDR2 YFSETQ. Trimming took 4 bases from V and 6 from J, leaving 11 bases between them.

The chain has TRBV6-6 and TRBJ2-3, with 11 positions matching TRBD2. This CDR3 is 14 amino acids long. CDR1 MNHNY and CDR2 SVGAGI come from the germline V gene (reference sequence). V gave up 6 bases and J gave up 2 bases; unmatched junction bases: 1. The CDR3 DNA follows: TGTGCCAGCAGGACTAGCGGGGCCACAGATACGCAGTATTTT. As protein: CASRTSGATDTQYF.

The J gene is TRBJ1-5, the V gene TRBV9, with a weak D call TRBD1 (5 bases). V was pared by 0 bases and J by 1 base, with 8 bases between. Germline V CDR1 and CDR2: SGDLS, YYNGEE. This CDR3 is 15 amino acids long. The CDR3 region has the DNA TGTGCCAGCAGCGTAGCAGGGTCCAGCAATCAGCCCCAGCATTTT. Translating gives CASSVAGSSNQPQHF.

The chain employs TRBV5-6 and TRBJ2-2, with D perhaps given as TRBD1 or TRBD2 (6 bases each). The V and J ends lost 4 bases and 6 bases respectively, with 13 bases between them. This CDR3 region has 14 residues. Per germline, CDR1 SGHDT and CDR2 YYEEEE. The DNA of the CDR3 is TGTGCCAGCAGCCAGGGGAGCGGGCCCGGGGAGCTGTTTTTT. As protein: CASSQGSGPGELFF.

This chain uses TRBV30 with TRBJ1-1; D is undetermined. Germline CDR1 reads GTSNPN; CDR2 reads SVGIG (reference sequence). The V gene lost 5 bases and the J gene lost 3 bases, with 10 bases spanning the gap. This CDR3 region has 12 residues. This CDR3 is CAWVVGYTEAFF. CDR3 DNA sequence: TGTGCCTGGGTGGTAGGGTACACTGAAGCTTTCTTT. Combining the CDR3 with reference TRBV30 and TRBJ1-1 gives the whole variable domain SQTIHQWPATLVQPVGSPLSLECTVEGTSNPNLYWYRQAAGRGLQLLFYSVGIGQISSEVPQNLSASRPQDRQFILSSKKLLLSDSGFYLCAWVVGYTEAFFGQGTRLTVV.

This clone has more than one count but fewer than ten. The genes are TRBV12-2 and TRBJ2-7. TRBV12-2 is reported as a pseudogene. The CDR3 is 15 amino acids. CDR3 nucleotide sequence: TGTGCAAGTCGCTCTCATCGGGGCTCCCCCTACGAGCAGTACTTC. This gives the protein CASRSHRGSPYEQYF.